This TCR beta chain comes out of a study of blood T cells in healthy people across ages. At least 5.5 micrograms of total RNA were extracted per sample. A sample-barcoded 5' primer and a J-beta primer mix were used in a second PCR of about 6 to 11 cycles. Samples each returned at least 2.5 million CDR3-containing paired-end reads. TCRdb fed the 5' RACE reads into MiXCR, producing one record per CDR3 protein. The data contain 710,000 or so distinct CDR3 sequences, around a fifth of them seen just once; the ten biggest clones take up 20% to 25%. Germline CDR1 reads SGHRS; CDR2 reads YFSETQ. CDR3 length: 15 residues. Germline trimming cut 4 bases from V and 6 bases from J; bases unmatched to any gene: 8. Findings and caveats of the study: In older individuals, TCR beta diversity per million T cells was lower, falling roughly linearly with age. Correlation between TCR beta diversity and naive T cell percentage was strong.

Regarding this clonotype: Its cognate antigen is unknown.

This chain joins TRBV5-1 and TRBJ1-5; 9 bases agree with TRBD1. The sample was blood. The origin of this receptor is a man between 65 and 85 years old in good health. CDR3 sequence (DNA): TGCGCCAGCAGCACAACAGGGGGCTCTGCTCAGCCCCAGCATTTT. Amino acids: CASSTTGGSAQPQHF.